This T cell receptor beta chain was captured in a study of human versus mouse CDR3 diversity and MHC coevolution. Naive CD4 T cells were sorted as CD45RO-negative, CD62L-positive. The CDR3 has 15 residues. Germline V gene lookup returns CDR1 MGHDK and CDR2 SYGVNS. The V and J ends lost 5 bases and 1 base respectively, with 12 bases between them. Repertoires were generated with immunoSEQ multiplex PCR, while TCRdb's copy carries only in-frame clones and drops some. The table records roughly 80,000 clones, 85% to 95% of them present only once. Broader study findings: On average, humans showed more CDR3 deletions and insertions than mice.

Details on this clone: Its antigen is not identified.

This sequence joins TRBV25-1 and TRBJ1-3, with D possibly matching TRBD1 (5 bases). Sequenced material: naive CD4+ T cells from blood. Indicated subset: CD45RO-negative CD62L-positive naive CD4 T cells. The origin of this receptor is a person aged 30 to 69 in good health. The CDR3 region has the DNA TGTGCCAGCAGTCTGTCAGGGTCTTCTGGAAACACCATATATTTT. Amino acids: CASSLSGSSGNTIYF.